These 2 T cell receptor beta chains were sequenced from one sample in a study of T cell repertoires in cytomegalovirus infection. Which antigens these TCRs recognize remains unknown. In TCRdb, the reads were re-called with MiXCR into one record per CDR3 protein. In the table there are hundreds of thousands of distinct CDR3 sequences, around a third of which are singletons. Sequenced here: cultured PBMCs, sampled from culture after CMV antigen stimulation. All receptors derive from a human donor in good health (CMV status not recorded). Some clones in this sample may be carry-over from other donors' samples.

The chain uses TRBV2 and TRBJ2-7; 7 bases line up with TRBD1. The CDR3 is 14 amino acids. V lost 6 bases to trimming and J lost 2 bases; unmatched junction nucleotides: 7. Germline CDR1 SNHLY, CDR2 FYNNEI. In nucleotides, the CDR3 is TGTGCCAGCAGCCCGGGACAGAGGACCTACGAGCAGTACTTC. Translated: CASSPGQRTYEQYF.

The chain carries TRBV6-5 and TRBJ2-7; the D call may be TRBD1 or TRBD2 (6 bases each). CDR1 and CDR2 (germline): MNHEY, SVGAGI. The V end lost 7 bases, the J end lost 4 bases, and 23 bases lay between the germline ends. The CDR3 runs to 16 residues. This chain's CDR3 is CASTKNIGGLAYEQYF. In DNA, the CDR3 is TGTGCCAGCACGAAAAACATAGGGGGGCTTGCTTACGAGCAGTACTTC.